This record covers a single TCR beta chain. Its antigen is still unknown. The sample originates from a study of CD4 T cells in relation to SARS-CoV-2 and coronaviruses. Study details: ViraFEST: roughly 10-day antigen culture of PBMCs, then TCR beta CDR3 sequencing. No peptide or an HIV-1 Nef peptide pool served as negative control.

Germline CDR1 SNHLY, CDR2 FYNNEI. V shed 6 bases and J shed 6 bases, with 15 bases lying between them. CDR3 length: 15 amino acids. Before the COVID-19 pandemic, during about 2010-2018, CD4+ T cells were taken from unexposed donors. Isolation of CD4+ T cells took place after less than 11 days in culture. PBMCs were plated at a few million per well in IL-2-containing medium. Some clones are missing from TCRdb's copy, which holds only in-frame ones; the method was immunoSEQ multiplex PCR. The repertoire holds fewer than 25,000 clones, with less than 85% as singletons. What was sequenced was CD4+ T cells from PBMCs, cultured in vitro. V is TRBV2 and J is TRBJ1-6; perhaps TRBD1 as D (5 bases). The receptor's source is a human donor in good health. The CDR3 is CASRGRVISNSPLHF. The CDR3 DNA is TGTGCCAGCAGGGGCAGGGTGATTTCTAATTCACCCCTCCACTTT.